The TCR beta chain under discussion was sequenced for a study of T cell clones after liver transplantation (dated by TCRdb to between 2019 and 2020). Regarding the study in general: The samples were obtained from ITN030ST, a randomized trial that attempted immunosuppression withdrawal within 2 years after liver transplantation. Donor-reactive T cell clones were identified using TCRbeta sequencing after a pre-transplant mixed lymphocyte reaction and were then followed in post-transplant blood. As an antigen-independent comparator for the donor-reactive sequences, third party-reactive TCRbeta sequences from pre-transplant MLRs were identified as well. Three of the eight recipients were HCV-positive; the others were transplanted for non-autoimmune, non-viral indications. Until randomization at 12-24 months post-transplant, subjects were given standard immunosuppression, with no induction therapy. To count as tolerant, a recipient had to stay completely off immunosuppression for at least one year without liver enzymes climbing beyond twice the upper limit of normal. Blood samples were collected pre-transplant, then pre-randomization ahead of withdrawal, and finally post-randomization once withdrawal had either been completed or failed. Of the 8 liver transplant recipients making up the studied cohort, 3 were classified as tolerant and 5 as non-tolerant. On the study overall, not on this receptor specifically: Donor-reactive sequences decreased more than third party-reactive sequences, which suggests partial antigen-specific deletion that was not related to withdrawal success. Conclusions were preliminary, limited by small, heterogeneous patient numbers and non-standardized post-transplant time points. Without allograft tissue specimens, donor-reactive T cells may have migrated into the graft rather than being deleted. In 5 of 8 subjects, circulating donor-reactive CD4 TCRbeta sequences decreased significantly after transplant, regardless of tolerance or HCV status. Low numbers of available donor cells limited the measurable donor-reactive repertoire in two subjects. Once repertoire turnover was taken into account, donor-reactive detection showed a significant reduction for CD4 in 7 of 8 subjects and for CD8 in 8 of 8.

Trimmed from V: 0 bases; trimmed from J: 4 bases; junction bases lacking a gene match: 7. CDR1 is given as MGHRA and CDR2 as YSYEKL, both from the germline V gene. The CDR3 has 16 amino acids, counting the end cysteine and phenylalanine. The entry retains the CDR3 DNA only, 48 bases that are in frame from base 1. Thawed unstimulated PBMCs were stained for CD3, CD4 and CD8 and FACS-sorted into CD3+CD4+ and CD3+CD8+ populations. Randomization to immunosuppression withdrawal applied to every one of the 8 studied subjects. The Qiagen DNeasy Blood and Tissue Kit was used for genomic DNA isolation. This clone was counted only a few times. Its antigen remains unidentified. No per-base quality is available; no much larger clone lies one base away. Using immunoSEQ, frozen genomic DNA was subjected to high-throughput TCRbeta CDR3 sequencing, a process that included PCR amplification, mapping, bias correction and internal controls. As for the authors' bioinformatics: Productive rearrangements were retained, and unique TCRbeta sequences were defined by the CDR3 nucleotide sequence together with the V and J gene. Donor-reactive sequences required at least 5-fold expansion in CFSE-low cells versus unstimulated pre-transplant cells and at least 0.01% frequency. Minimum frequency thresholds were set for each subject on the basis of the unstimulated sample with the lowest template count, so that a detection power of at least 90% was ensured. Repertoire turnover was measured by Jensen-Shannon divergence between the top 1000 TCRbeta sequences post- and pre-transplant. Two-sided Fisher's exact tests were used to test for changes in the detection of donor-reactive sequences. As stored in TCRdb, this immuneACCESS dataset retains in-frame rearrangements with V and J assigned. A fraction of the clones does not appear; measured against another copy, unresolved V genes explain less than half of the discrepancy, and the remainder lacks a known reason. V, J and clone size were drawn from that table, and D and trimming were deduced from the DNA. Present in this sample are 50,000 to 55,000 clones, roughly 74% of which were seen just once. In total, the top ten clones hold 9.5% to 10% of the sample.

The chain is made from TRBV4-1 and TRBJ2-3; 7 bases in the junction line up with TRBD2. This receptor was obtained from a human patient who received a liver transplant. After a transplant, some of the T cells may come from the graft donor. The specimen was CD4+ T cells from blood, collected more than 53 months after liver transplant. The CDR3 is CASSQDNGGNADTQYF. The DNA sequence follows: TGCGCCAGCAGCCAAGATAACGGGGGGAACGCAGATACGCAGTATTTT.